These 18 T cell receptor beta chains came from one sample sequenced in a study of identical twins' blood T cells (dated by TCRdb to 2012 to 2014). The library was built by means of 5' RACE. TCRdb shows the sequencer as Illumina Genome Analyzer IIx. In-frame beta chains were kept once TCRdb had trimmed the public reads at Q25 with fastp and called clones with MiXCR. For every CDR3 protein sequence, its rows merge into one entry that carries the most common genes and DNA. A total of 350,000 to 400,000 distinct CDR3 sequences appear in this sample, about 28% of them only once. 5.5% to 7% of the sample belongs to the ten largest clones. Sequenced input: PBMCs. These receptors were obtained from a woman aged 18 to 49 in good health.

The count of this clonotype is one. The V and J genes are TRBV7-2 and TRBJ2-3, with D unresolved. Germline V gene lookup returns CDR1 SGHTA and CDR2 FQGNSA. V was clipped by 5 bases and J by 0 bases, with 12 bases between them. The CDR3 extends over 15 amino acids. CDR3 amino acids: CASSQGQYSTDTQYF. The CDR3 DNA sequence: TGTGCCAGCAGCCAAGGGCAGTACAGCACAGATACGCAGTATTTT. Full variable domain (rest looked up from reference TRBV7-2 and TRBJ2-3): GAGVSQSPSNKVTEKGKDVELRCDPISGHTALYWYRQSLGQGLEFLIYFQGNSAPDKSGLPSDRFSAERTGGSVSTLTIQRTQQEDSAVYLCASSQGQYSTDTQYFGPGTRLTVL.

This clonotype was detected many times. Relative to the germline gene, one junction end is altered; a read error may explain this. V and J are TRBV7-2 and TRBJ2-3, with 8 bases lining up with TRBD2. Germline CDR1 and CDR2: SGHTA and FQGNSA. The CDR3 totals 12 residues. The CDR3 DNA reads TGTGCCAGCAGCTTGGGACTAGATAGGCAGTATTTT. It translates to CASSLGLDRQYF.

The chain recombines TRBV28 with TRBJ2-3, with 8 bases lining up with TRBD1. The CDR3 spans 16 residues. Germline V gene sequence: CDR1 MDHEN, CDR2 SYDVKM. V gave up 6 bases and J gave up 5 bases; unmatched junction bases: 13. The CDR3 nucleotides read TGTGCCAGCAGCCTACAAGAACAGGGGGTAGGAGATACGCAGTATTTT. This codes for CASSLQEQGVGDTQYF.

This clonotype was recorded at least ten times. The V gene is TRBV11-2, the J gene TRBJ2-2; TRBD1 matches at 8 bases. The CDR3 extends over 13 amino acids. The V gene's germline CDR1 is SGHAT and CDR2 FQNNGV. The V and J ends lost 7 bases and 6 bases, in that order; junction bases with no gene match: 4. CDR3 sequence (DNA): TGTGCCAGCATCCCGACAGGGGCCGGGGAGCTGTTTTTT. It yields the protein CASIPTGAGELFF.

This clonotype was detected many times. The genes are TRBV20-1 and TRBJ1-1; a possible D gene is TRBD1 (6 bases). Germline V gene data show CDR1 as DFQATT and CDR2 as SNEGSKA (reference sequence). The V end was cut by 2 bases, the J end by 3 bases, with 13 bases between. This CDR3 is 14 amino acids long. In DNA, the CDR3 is TGCAGTGCTAGAAGACAGGCGGGGGACACTGAAGCTTTCTTT. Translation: CSARRQAGDTEAFF.

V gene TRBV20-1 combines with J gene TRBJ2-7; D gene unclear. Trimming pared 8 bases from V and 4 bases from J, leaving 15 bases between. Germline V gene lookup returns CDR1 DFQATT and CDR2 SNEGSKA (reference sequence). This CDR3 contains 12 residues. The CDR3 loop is CSTDDQVYEQYF. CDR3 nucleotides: TGCAGTACAGACGACCAAGTTTACGAGCAGTACTTC.

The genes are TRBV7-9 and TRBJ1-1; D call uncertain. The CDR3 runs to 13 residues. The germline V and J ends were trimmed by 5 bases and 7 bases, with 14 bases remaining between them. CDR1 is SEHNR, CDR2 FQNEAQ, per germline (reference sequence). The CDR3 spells CASSMTVVGEAFF. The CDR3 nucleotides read TGTGCCAGCAGCATGACGGTAGTGGGTGAAGCTTTCTTT.

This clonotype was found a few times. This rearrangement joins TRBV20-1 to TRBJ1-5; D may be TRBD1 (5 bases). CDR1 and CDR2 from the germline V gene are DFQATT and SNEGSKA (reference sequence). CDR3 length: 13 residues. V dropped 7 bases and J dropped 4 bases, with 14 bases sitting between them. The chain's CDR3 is CSGGRDLNQPQHF. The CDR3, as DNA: TGCAGTGGGGGACGGGACTTAAATCAGCCCCAGCATTTT.

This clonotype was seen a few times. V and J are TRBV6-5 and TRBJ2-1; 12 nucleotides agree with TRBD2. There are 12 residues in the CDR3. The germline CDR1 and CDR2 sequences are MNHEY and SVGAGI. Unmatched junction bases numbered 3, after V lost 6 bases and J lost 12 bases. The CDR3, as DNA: TGTGCCAGCAGCCAGACTAGCGGGAGGCAGTTCTTC. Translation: CASSQTSGRQFF.

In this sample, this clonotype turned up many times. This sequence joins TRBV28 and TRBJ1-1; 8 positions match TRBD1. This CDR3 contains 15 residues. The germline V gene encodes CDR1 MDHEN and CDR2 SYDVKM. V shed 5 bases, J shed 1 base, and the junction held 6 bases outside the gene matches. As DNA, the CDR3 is TGTGCCAGCAGTCGGTTGACAGGGGCGAACACTGAAGCTTTCTTT. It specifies CASSRLTGANTEAFF.

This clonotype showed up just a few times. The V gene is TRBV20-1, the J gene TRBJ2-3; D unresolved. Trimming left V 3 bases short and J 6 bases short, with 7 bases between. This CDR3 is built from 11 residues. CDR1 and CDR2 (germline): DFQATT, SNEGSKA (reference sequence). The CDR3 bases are TGCAGTGCTAGCCGCGTGGATACGCAGTATTTT. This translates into CSASRVDTQYF.

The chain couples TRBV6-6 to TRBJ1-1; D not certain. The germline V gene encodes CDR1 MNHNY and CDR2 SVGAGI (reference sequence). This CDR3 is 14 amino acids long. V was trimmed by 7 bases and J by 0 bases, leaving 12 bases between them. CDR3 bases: TGTGCCAGCATAGGCAGAACCATGAACACTGAAGCTTTCTTT. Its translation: CASIGRTMNTEAFF.

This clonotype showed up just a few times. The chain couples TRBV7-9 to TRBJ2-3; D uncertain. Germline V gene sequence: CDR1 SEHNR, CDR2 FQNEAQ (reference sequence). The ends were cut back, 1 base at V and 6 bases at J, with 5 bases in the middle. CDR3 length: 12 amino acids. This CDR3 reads CASSLDKDTQYF. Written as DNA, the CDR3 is TGTGCCAGCAGCTTAGATAAGGATACGCAGTATTTT.

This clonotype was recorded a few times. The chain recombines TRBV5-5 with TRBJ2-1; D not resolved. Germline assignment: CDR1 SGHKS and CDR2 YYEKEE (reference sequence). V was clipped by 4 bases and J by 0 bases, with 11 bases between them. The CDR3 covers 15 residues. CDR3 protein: CASSVADLSYNEQFF. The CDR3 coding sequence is TGTGCCAGCAGCGTCGCCGACCTCTCCTACAATGAGCAGTTCTTC.

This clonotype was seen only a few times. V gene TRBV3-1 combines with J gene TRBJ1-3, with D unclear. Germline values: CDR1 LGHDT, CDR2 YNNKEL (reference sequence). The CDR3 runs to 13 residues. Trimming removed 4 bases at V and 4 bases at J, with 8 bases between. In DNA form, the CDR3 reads TGTGCCAGCAGCCTAGGTGCGGGAAACACCATATATTTT. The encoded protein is CASSLGAGNTIYF.

In nucleotides, the CDR3 is TGCGCCAGCAGCTTGGAACGGAGCACAGATACGCAGTATTTT. Protein product: CASSLERSTDTQYF. J is TRBJ2-3 and V is TRBV5-1; D uncertain. The germline V and J ends were trimmed by 0 bases and 0 bases, with 5 bases remaining between them. CDR1 is SGHRS and CDR2 is YFSETQ in the germline V gene. CDR3 length: 14 residues.

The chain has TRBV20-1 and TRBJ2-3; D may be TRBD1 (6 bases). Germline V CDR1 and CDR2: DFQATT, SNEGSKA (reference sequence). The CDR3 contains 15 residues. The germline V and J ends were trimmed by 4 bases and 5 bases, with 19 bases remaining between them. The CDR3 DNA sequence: TGCAGTGCTAAAGGGACATCAGGTGGTCAAGATACGCAGTATTTT. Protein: CSAKGTSGGQDTQYF.

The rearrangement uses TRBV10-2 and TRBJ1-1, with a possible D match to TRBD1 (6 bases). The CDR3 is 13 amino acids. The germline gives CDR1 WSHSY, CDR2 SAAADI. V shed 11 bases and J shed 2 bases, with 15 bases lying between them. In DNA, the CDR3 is TGCGCCGCTACCTACAGGGAAAACACTGAAGCTTTCTTT. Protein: CAATYRENTEAFF.